The clone carrying this T cell receptor (beta chain) was detected only a few times. Its antigen remains unknown. Each TCR beta cDNA library carried unique molecular identifiers. TCRdb re-called the PCR reads through MiXCR, storing one row per CDR3 protein. The sample gives some 370,000 distinct CDR3 sequences, 30% to 45% of which show up once; 13% is in the top ten. The entry originates in a study of post-analysis software for immune sequencing data. Study information: Progressive-relapsing, secondary progressive and relapsing-remitting multiple sclerosis were among the disease courses included. The study, taken as a whole, reports: Batch-matched samples strongly co-clustered by F measure. Five or six TRBV segments, TRBV5-6, TRBV5-1 and TRBV20-1 among them, were found more frequent in patients than controls. Multiple sclerosis patients had significantly lower normalized Chao1 diversity than controls.

This CDR3 has 15 residues. Germline values: CDR1 SGHVS, CDR2 FNYEAQ. V was pared by 5 bases and J by 0 bases, with 13 bases between. This receptor was taken from a girl between 5 and 17 years old with multiple sclerosis. The specimen sequenced was blood. The chain uses TRBV7-6 and TRBJ1-1; D call uncertain. This CDR3 reads CASSPPKGLNTEAFF. CDR3 bases: TGTGCCAGCAGCCCCCCGAAGGGATTGAACACTGAAGCTTTCTTT.